This T cell receptor (beta chain) was found in a study of glioma-infiltrating T cells after dendritic cell vaccination. V shed 0 bases and J shed 1 base, with 9 bases lying between them. In germline, CDR1 is MNHNS, CDR2 SASEGT. The CDR3 is made up of 15 amino acids. The PCR used 60 V beta and 13 J beta primers. Assay used: immunoSEQ multiplex PCR; TCRdb lists only in-frame clones, some missing. The sample consists of roughly 51,000 clones, over 75% of them appearing once. The gene calls are TRBV6-1 and TRBJ1-2; TRBD1 might be the D (5 bases). The sequenced sample was blood, obtained before dendritic cell vaccination. The clonotype comes from a human donor with glioblastoma. Here the CDR3 DNA reads TGTGCCAGCAGTGAAGCGCACGGGGGTAACTATGGCTACACCTTC. Residues: CASSEAHGGNYGYTF.